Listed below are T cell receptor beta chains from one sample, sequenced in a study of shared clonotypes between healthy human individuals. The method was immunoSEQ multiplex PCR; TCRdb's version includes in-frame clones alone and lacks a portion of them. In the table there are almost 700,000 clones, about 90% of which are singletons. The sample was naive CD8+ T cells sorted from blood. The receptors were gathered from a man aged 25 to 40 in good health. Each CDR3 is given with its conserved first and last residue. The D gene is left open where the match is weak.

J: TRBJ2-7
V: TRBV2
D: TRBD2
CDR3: CARGIGLAGYEQYF

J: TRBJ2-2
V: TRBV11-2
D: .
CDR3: CASSLVYGNTGELFF

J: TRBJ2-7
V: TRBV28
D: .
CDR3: CASKIGRGWSEQYF

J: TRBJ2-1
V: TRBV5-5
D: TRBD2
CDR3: CASSLGGRAGYNEQFF

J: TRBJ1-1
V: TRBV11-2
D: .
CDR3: CASSLYGLGPEAFF

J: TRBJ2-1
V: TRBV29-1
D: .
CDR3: CSVEVRYNEQFF

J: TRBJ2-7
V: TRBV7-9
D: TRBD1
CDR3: CASSLALGTGRYEQYF

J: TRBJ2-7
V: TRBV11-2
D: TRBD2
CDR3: CASSFPGRLNSYEQYF

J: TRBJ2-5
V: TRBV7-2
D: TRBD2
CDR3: CASSLTSGQETQYF

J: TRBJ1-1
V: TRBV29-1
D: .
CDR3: CSVEDRYTEAFF

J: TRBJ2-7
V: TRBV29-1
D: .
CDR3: CSVHIPGTAFYEQYF

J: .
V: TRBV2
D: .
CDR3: CATDLGFTYEQYF

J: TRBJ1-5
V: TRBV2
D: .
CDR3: CASSLYQRTDRYNQPQHF

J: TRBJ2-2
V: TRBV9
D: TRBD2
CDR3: CASGTTNHYNTGELFF

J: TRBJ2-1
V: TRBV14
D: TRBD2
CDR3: CASSRLAGYNEQFF

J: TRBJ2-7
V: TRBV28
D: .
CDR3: CASSRLAGEDEQYF

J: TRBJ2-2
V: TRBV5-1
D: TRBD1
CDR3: CASRDGTGGPGELFF

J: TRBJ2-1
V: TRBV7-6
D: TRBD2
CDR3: CASSGGLAGNEQFF

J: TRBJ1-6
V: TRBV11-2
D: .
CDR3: CASSNRGTRGGSPLHF

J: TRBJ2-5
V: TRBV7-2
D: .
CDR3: CASSPSVQETQYF

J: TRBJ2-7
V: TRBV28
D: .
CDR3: CASSFRGRPSSYEQYF

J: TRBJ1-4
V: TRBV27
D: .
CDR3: CASSPNEGPSEKLFF

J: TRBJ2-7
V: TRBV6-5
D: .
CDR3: CASSSIRGLGFYEQYF

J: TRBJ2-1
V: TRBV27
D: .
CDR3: CASSLTTYRNEQFF

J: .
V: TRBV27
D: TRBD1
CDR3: CASSFQGANEQYF

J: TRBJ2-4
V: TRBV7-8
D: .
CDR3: CASSLTGRGGKNIQYF

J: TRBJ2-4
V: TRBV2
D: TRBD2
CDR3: CASLDNPKRSGTSFTNIQYF

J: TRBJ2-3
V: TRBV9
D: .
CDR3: CASSEPRGPTQYF

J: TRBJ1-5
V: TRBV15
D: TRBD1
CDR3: CATSRTDRAGQPQHF

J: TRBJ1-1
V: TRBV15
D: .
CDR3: CATSRGSGDTEAFF

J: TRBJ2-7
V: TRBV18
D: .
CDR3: CASSPRNSYEQYF

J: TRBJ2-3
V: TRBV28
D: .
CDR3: CASSPSYTDTQYF

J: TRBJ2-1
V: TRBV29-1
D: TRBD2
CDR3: CSELITSGPYNEQFF

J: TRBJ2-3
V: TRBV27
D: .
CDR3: CASSLNSLTDTQYF

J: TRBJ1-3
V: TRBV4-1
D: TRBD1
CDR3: CASSQAQGASTIYF

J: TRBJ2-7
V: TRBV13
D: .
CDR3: CASSLGEVTHEQYF

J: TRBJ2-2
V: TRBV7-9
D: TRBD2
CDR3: CASSDTSGANTGELFF

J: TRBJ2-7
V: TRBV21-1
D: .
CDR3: CASSVVRAAPSYEQYF

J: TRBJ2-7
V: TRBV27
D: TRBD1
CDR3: CASSFGQGTYEQYF

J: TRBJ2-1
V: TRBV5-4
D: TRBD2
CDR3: CASSGSGTSLREQFF

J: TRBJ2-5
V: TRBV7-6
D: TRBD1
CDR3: CASSQGSPRGMKTQYF

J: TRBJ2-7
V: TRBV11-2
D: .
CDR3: CASTPTGTFDEQYF

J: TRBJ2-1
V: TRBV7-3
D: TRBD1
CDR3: CASTEGQYNEQFF

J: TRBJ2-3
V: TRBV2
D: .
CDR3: CASSEEGGQRDTQYF

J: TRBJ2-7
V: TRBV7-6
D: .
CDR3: CASSLGGQAGFYEQYF

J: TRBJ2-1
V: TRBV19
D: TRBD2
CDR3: CASSIIGLAGGNEQFF

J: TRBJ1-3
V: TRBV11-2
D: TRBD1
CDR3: CASNDRGRGRDYSGNTIYF

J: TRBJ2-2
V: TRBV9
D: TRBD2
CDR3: CASSVTSGYTGELFF

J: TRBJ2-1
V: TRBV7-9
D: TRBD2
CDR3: CASSLVLRGSGNEQFF

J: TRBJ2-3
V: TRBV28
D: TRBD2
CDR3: CASSLIAGYSTDTQYF

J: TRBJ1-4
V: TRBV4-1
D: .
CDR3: CASSQSHELRGNEKLFF

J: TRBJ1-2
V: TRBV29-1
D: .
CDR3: CSVVGRTPYGYTF